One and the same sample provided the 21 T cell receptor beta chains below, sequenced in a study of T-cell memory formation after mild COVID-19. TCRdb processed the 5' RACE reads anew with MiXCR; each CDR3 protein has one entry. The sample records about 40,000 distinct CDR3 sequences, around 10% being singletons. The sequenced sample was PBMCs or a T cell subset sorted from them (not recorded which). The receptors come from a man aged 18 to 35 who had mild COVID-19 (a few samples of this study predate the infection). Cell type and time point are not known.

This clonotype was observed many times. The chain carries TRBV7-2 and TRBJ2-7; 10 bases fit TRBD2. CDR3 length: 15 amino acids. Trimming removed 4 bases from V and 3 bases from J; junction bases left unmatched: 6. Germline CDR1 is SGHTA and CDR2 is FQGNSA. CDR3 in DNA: TGTGCCAGCAGCTCAACTAGCGGGGCTTTCTACGAGCAGTACTTC. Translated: CASSSTSGAFYEQYF. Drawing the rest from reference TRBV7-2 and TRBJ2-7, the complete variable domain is GAGVSQSPSNKVTEKGKDVELRCDPISGHTALYWYRQSLGQGLEFLIYFQGNSAPDKSGLPSDRFSAERTGGSVSTLTIQRTQQEDSAVYLCASSSTSGAFYEQYFGPGTRLTVT.

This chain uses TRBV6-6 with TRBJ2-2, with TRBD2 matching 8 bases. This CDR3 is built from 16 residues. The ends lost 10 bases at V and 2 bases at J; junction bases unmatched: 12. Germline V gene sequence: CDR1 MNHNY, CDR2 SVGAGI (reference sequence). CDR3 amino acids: CANGQGLAGNTGELFF. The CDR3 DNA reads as TGTGCCAACGGCCAAGGGCTAGCGGGTAACACCGGGGAGCTGTTTTTT.

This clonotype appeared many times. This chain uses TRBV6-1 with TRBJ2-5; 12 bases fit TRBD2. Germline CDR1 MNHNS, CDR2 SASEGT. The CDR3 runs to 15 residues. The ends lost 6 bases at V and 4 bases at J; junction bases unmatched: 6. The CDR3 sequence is CASSELAGGSETQYF. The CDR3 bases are TGTGCCAGCAGCGAACTAGCGGGGGGATCAGAGACCCAGTACTTC.

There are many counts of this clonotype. The CDR3 coding sequence is TGTGCCAGCAGCTTAGCTCTGGGGGCGATTGAAAAACTGTTTTTT. It is translated as CASSLALGAIEKLFF. The V call is TRBV13, the J call TRBJ1-4; D is perhaps TRBD1 (6 bases). The CDR3 contains 15 residues. CDR1 and CDR2 (germline): PRHDT, FYEKMQ (reference sequence). V was shortened by 1 base and J by 7 bases, with 13 bases between the two germline ends. Full variable domain (rest looked up from reference TRBV13 and TRBJ1-4): AAGVIQSPRHLIKEKRETATLKCYPIPRHDTVYWYQQGPGQDPQFLISFYEKMQSDKGSIPDRFSAQQFSDYHSELNMSSLELGDSALYFCASSLALGAIEKLFFGSGTQLSVL.

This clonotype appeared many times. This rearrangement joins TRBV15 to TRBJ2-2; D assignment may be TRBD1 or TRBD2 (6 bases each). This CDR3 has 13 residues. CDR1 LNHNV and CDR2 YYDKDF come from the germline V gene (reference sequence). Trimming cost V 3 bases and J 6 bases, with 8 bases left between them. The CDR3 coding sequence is TGTGCCACCAGCAGCGGGGGCTCCGGGGAGCTGTTTTTT. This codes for CATSSGGSGELFF.

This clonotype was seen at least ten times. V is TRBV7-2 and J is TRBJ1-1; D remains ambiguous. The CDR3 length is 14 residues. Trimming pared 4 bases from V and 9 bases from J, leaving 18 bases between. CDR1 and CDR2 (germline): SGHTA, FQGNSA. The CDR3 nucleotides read TGTGCCAGCAGCTCAACCCGCGGAACTGGGAAAGCTTTCTTT. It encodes CASSSTRGTGKAFF.

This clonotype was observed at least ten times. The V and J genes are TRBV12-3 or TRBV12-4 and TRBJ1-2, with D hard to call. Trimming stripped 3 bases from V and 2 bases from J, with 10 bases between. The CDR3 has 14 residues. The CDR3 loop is CASSFNPENYGYTF. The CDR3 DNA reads TGTGCCAGCAGTTTTAATCCGGAAAACTATGGCTACACCTTC.

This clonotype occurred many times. CDR3 sequence (DNA): TGTGCCAGCAGTGTCTCGTCGGGACAGGGCACCGGGGAGCTGTTTTTT. As protein: CASSVSSGQGTGELFF. V is TRBV6-1 and J is TRBJ2-2; 9 bases are shared with TRBD1. V shed 4 bases, J shed 4 bases, and the junction held 7 bases outside the gene matches. The CDR3 runs to 16 residues. Per germline, CDR1 MNHNS and CDR2 SASEGT.

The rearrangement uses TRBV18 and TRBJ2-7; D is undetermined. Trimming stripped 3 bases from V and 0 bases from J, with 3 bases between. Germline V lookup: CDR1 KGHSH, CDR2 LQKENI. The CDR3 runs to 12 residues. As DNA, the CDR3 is TGTGCCAGCTCACCTAGCTCCTACGAGCAGTACTTC. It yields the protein CASSPSSYEQYF. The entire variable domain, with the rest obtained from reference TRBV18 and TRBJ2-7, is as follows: NAGVMQNPRHLVRRRGQEARLRCSPMKGHSHVYWYRQLPEEGLKFMVYLQKENIIDESGMPKERFSAEFPKEGPSILRIQQVVRGDSAAYFCASSPSSYEQYFGPGTRLTVT.

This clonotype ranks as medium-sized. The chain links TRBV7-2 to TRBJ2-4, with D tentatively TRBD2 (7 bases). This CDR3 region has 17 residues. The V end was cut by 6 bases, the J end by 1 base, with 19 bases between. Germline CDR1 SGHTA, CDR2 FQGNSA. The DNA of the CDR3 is TGTGCCAGCAGTTCGACCCTAGGGGGGGCGGCCAAAAACATTCAGTACTTC. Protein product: CASSSTLGGAAKNIQYF.

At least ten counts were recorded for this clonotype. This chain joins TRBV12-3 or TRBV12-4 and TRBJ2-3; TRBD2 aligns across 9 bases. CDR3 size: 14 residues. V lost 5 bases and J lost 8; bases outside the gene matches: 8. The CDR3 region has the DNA TGTGCCAGCAGTCAAAGCGGGGGGTACCGTACGCAGTATTTT. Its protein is CASSQSGGYRTQYF.

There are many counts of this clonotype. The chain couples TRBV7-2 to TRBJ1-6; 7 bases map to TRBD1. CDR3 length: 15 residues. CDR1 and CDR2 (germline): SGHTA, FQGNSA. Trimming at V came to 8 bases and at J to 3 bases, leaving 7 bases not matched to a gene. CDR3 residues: CASGRQGVYNSPLHF. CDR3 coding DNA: TGTGCCAGCGGGAGACAGGGAGTCTATAATTCACCCCTCCACTTT.

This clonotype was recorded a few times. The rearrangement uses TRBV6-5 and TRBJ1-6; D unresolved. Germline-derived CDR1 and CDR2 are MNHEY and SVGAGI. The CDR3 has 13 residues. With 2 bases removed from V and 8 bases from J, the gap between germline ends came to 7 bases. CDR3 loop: CASSYGNYSPLHF. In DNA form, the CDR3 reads TGTGCCAGCAGTTACGGGAACTATTCACCCCTCCACTTT.

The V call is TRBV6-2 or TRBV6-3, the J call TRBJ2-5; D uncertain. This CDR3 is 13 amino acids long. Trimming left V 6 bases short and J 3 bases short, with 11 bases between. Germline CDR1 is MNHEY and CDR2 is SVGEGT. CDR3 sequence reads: CASSEGRKETQYF. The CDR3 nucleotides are TGTGCCAGCAGCGAAGGACGGAAAGAGACCCAGTACTTC.

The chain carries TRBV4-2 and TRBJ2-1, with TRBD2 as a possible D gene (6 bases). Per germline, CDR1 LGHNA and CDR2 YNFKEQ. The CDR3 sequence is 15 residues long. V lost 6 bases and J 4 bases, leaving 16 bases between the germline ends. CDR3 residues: CASRRWAGNYNEQFF. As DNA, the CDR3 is TGTGCCAGCAGGCGATGGGCGGGGAATTACAATGAGCAGTTCTTC.

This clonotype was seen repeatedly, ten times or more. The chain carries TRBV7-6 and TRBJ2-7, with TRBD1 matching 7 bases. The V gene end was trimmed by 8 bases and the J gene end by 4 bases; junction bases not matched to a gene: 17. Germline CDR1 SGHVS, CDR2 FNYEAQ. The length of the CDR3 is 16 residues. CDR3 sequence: CASALETGPYSYEQYF. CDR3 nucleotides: TGTGCCAGCGCCCTGGAGACAGGGCCTTACTCTTACGAGCAGTACTTC.

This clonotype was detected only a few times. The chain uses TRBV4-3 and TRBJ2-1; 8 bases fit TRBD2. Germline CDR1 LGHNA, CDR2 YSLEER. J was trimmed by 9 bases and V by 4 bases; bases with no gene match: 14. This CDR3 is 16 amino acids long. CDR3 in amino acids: CASSLQVPGGHSEQFF. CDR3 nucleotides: TGCGCCAGCAGCCTTCAGGTTCCGGGGGGGCATTCTGAGCAGTTCTTC.

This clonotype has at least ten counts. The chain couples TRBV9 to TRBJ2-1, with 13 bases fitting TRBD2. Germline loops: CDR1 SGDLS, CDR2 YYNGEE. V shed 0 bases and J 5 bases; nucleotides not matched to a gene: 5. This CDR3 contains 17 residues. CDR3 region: CASSVVGTSGAHNEQFF. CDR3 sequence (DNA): TGTGCCAGCAGCGTAGTAGGGACTAGCGGGGCCCACAATGAGCAGTTCTTC.

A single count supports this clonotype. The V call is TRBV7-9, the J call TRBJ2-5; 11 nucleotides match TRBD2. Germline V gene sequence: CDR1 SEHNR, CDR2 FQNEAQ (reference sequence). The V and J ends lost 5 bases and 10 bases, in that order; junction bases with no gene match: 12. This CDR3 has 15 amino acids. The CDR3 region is CASSRLAGPGRDQYF. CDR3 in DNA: TGTGCCAGCAGCCGACTAGCGGGACCGGGAAGGGACCAGTACTTC.

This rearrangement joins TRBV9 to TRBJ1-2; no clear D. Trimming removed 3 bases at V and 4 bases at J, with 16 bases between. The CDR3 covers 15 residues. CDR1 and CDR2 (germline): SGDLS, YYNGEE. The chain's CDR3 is CASSETPDPSYGYTF. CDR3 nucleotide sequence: TGTGCCAGCAGCGAAACCCCGGACCCTTCCTATGGCTACACCTTC.

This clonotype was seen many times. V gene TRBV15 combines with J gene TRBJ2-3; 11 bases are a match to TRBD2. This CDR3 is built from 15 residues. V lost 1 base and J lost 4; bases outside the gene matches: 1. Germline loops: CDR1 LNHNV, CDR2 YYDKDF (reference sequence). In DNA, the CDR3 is TGTGCCACCAGCAGAGCTAGCGGGGGGCCAGATACGCAGTATTTT. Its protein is CATSRASGGPDTQYF.